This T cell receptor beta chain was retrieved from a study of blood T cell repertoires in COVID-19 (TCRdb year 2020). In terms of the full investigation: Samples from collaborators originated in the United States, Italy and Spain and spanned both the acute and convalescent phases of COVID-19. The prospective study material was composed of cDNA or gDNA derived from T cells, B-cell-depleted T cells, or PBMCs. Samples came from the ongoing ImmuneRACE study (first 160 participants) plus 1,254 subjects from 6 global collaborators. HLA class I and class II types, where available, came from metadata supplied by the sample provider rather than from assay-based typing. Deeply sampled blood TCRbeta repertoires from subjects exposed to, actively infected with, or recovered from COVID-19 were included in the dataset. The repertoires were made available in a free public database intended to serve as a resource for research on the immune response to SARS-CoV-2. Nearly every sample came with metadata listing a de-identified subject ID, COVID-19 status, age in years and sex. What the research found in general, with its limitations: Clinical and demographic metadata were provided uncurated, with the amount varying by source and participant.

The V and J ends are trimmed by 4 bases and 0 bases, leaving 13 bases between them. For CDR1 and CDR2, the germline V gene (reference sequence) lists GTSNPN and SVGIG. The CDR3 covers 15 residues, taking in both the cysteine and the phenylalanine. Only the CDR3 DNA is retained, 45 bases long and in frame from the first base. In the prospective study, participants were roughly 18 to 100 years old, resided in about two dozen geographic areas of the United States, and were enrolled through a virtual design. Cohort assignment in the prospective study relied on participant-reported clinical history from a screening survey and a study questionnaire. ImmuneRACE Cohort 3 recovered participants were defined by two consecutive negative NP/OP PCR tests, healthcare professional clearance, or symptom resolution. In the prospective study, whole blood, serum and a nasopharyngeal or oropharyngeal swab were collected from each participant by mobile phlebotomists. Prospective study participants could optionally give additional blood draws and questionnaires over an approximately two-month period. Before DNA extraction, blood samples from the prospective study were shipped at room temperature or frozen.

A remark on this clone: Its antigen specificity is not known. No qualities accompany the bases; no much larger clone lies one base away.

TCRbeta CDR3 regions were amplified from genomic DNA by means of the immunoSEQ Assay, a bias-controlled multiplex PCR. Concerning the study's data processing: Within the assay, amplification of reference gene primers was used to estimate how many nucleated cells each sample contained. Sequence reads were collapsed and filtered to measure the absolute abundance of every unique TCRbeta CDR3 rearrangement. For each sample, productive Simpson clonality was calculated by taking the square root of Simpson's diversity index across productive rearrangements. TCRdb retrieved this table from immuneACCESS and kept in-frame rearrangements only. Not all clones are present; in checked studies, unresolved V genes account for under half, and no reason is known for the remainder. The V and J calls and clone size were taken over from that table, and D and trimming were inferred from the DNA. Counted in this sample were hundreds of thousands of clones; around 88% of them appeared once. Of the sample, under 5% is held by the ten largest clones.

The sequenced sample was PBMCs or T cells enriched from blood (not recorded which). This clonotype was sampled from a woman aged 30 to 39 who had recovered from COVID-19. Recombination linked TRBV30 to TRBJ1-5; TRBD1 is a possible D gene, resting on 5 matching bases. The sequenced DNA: TGTGCCTGGAACGGGGGGGATAGTAGCAATCAGCCCCAGCATTTT. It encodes CAWNGGDSSNQPQHF.